The clone carrying this T cell receptor (beta chain) was recorded a few times. The data were taken from a study of T cells in Graves' hyperthyroidism and ophthalmopathy. Amplification of TCR beta CDR3 regions used RNA as the template. First-round RT-PCR with HTBI primers amplified the TCR CDR3 region. TCRdb fed the multiplex PCR reads into MiXCR, producing one record per CDR3 protein. The sample lists hundreds of thousands of distinct CDR3 sequences, 13% to 15% occurring once. In germline, CDR1 is LNHDA, CDR2 SQIVND (reference sequence). V was pared by 3 bases and J by 1 base, with 7 bases between. The CDR3 covers 14 residues.

The sequenced sample consisted of blood. The clonotype comes from a woman aged 45-65 years with Graves' ophthalmopathy. The V gene is TRBV19, the J gene TRBJ1-5; no clear D gene. CDR3 protein: CASSMVGSNQPQHF. The CDR3 bases are TGTGCCAGTAGTATGGTTGGAAGCAATCAGCCCCAGCATTTT.